Listed below are T cell receptor beta chains from one sample, sequenced in a study of regulatory T cells in long-lasting Graves disease. MiXCR was run by TCRdb on the multiplex PCR reads, yielding one entry per CDR3 protein. The sample carries some 370,000 distinct CDR3 sequences, approximately 12% recorded once. These same data were also listed under a study on T cells in Graves' hyperthyroidism and ophthalmopathy.

The sequencing used peripheral blood mononuclear cells (PBMCs), collected at new diagnosis, from a patient treated with antithyroid drugs. The receptors come from a woman between 18 and 30 years old with Graves disease. Both conserved end residues are part of each CDR3. D genes are given only for firm matches. Clone sizes are given selectively: once, few, many, or a class where the clone is expanded.

TRBV24-1	few	TRBD2	TRBJ2-2	CATSDFPGTSGFAGELFF	TGTGCCACCAGTGATTTTCCCGGGACTAGCGGGTTCGCCGGGGAGCTGTTTTTT
TRBV5-1	-	-	TRBJ1-3	CASSLVPGNTIYF	TGCGCCAGCAGCTTGGTCCCGGGAAACACCATATATTTT
TRBV7-9	-	-	TRBJ1-2	CASSLGVGITNYGYTF	TGTGCCAGCAGCTTAGGCGTCGGAATTACTAACTATGGCTACACCTTC
TRBV5-1	many	-	TRBJ1-2	CASSFSAEGYTF	TGCGCCAGCAGCTTTTCTGCTGAGGGCTACACCTTC
TRBV20-1	-	-	TRBJ1-2	CSASWEDYGYTF	TGCAGTGCTAGTTGGGAGGACTATGGCTACACCTTC
TRBV11-3	-	-	TRBJ1-1	CASSFVGPGGEAFF	TGTGCCAGCAGCTTCGTAGGGCCCGGCGGGGAAGCTTTCTTT
TRBV15	many	TRBD1	TRBJ2-3	CATRDIGTGGALVDTQYF	TGTGCCACCAGGGATATCGGGACAGGGGGCGCTTTGGTAGATACGCAGTATTTT
TRBV6-2/TRBV6-3	many	-	TRBJ1-2	CASSGLTGRLLYGYTF	TGTGCCAGCAGTGGCCTTACCGGCCGGCTCCTCTATGGCTACACCTTC
TRBV7-3	many	-	TRBJ2-3	CASSFSGRRPDTQYF	TGTGCCAGCAGCTTTAGCGGCCGAAGGCCAGATACGCAGTATTTT
TRBV6-1	many	-	TRBJ2-5	CASSEGSQETQYF	TGTGCCAGCAGTGAGGGCTCCCAAGAGACCCAGTACTTC
TRBV20-1	many	-	TRBJ1-1	CSARDHRTEAFF	TGCAGTGCTAGAGATCACCGGACTGAAGCTTTCTTT
TRBV24-1	many	-	TRBJ2-1	CATSDPGLTSEQFF	TGTGCCACCAGTGATCCAGGACTAACCAGTGAGCAGTTCTTC
TRBV7-6	-	-	TRBJ1-1	CASSLSGQNTEAFF	TGTGCCAGCAGCCTCTCGGGACAGAACACTGAAGCTTTCTTT
TRBV20-1	many	TRBD1	TRBJ1-2	CSAGTGGGYGYTF	TGCAGTGCTGGAACAGGGGGCGGCTATGGCTACACCTTC
TRBV29-1	many	-	TRBJ1-1	CSGWTAKNTEAFF	TGCAGCGGTTGGACAGCAAAGAACACTGAAGCTTTCTTT
TRBV27	many	TRBD1	TRBJ1-5	CASSLTGTGLNQPQHF	TGTGCCAGCAGTTTAACAGGGACAGGACTGAATCAGCCCCAGCATTTT
TRBV3-1	many	-	TRBJ1-6	CASSYQAGGRSPLHF	TGTGCCAGCAGCTATCAGGCGGGCGGAAGATCACCCCTCCACTTT
TRBV11-2	many	TRBD1	TRBJ1-1	CASSLVDRGYEAFF	TGTGCCAGCAGCTTAGTGGACAGGGGATATGAAGCTTTCTTT
TRBV7-9	-	-	TRBJ1-5	CASSSTKVEDNKGNQPQHF	TGTGCCAGCAGCTCCACTAAGGTCGAAGACAATAAAGGCAATCAGCCCCAGCATTTT
TRBV6-1	many	-	TRBJ1-2	CASMNGVYYGYTF	TGTGCCAGTATGAATGGGGTCTACTATGGCTACACCTTC
TRBV9	-	TRBD2	TRBJ2-4	CASSAQHKAGAHKNIQYF	TGTGCCAGCAGCGCCCAACACAAAGCGGGAGCCCACAAAAACATTCAGTACTTC
TRBV5-1	many	-	TRBJ1-2	CASSSGWGIRYGYTF	TGCGCCAGCAGCTCCGGTTGGGGGATCAGATATGGCTACACCTTC
TRBV6-4	many	-	TRBJ1-1	CASSYQTATEAFF	TGTGCCAGCAGTTACCAGACCGCCACTGAAGCTTTCTTT
TRBV28	many	-	TRBJ2-5	CASSFGGDTEETQYF	TGTGCCAGCAGTTTTGGCGGGGACACAGAAGAGACCCAGTACTTC
TRBV20-1	-	-	TRBJ2-1	CSARDLRVDEQFF	TGCAGTGCTAGAGATCTCAGAGTCGATGAGCAGTTCTTC
TRBV7-8	many	-	TRBJ2-1	CASSEQGNEQFF	TGTGCCAGCAGCGAACAGGGTAATGAGCAGTTCTTC
TRBV29-1	-	-	TRBJ1-2	CSVAQGGYGYTF	TGCAGCGTTGCGCAGGGAGGCTATGGCTACACCTTC
TRBV4-3	few	TRBD2	TRBJ2-1	CASSSRPSGSESEQFF	TGCGCCAGCAGCTCTCGTCCCAGCGGGAGTGAGAGTGAGCAGTTCTTC
TRBV7-8	many	-	TRBJ2-2	CASSSRWGGELFF	TGTGCCAGCAGCTCCCGATGGGGCGGGGAGCTGTTTTTT
TRBV29-1	many	TRBD1	TRBJ1-2	CSVYQGAEGYTF	TGCAGCGTTTATCAGGGGGCTGAAGGCTACACCTTC
TRBV24-1	many	-	TRBJ2-5	CATSGEVQETQYF	TGTGCCACCAGCGGGGAAGTCCAAGAGACCCAGTACTTC
TRBV2	many	-	TRBJ1-1	CASSSGTENTEAFF	TGTGCCAGCAGTTCCGGGACGGAGAACACTGAAGCTTTCTTT
TRBV5-6	many	-	TRBJ1-5	CANLARGRRGNQPQHF	TGTGCCAACCTGGCCCGGGGGCGAAGGGGCAATCAGCCCCAGCATTTT
TRBV20-1	-	TRBD1	TRBJ2-5	CSALGQRQETQYF	TGCAGTGCTTTGGGACAGCGCCAAGAGACCCAGTACTTC
TRBV20-1	many	-	TRBJ2-7	CSARVWENYEQYF	TGCAGTGCTAGAGTTTGGGAGAACTACGAGCAGTACTTC
TRBV3-1	many	-	TRBJ1-2	CASSPAGAVSGYTF	TGTGCCAGCAGCCCGGCAGGGGCAGTGTCTGGCTACACCTTC
TRBV4-2	many	-	TRBJ2-3	CASSQDDGWGTDTQYF	TGTGCCAGCAGCCAAGATGACGGGTGGGGCACAGATACGCAGTATTTT
TRBV5-1	many	-	TRBJ2-2	CASSLNPGANGELFF	TGCGCCAGCAGCTTGAATCCGGGCGCGAACGGGGAGCTGTTTTTT
TRBV11-2	many	TRBD1	TRBJ2-7	CASSLTSRGRDEQYF	TGTGCCAGCAGCTTAACCTCAAGGGGGCGGGACGAGCAGTACTTC
TRBV5-1	many	TRBD1	TRBJ1-2	CASSLGRGTGSTYGYTF	TGCGCCAGCAGCTTAGGAAGGGGGACAGGGAGCACCTATGGCTACACCTTC
TRBV9	many	TRBD1	TRBJ2-1	CASSVEGGYYNEQFF	TGTGCCAGCAGCGTAGAAGGGGGCTACTACAATGAGCAGTTCTTC
TRBV27	few	TRBD2	TRBJ2-7	CASNPGTSGYLGDYEQYF	TGTGCCAGCAATCCCGGGACTAGCGGGTACTTGGGGGACTACGAGCAGTACTTC